This is a list of T cell receptor beta chains from one sample in a study of blood T cell repertoires in COVID-19. Measured with immunoSEQ multiplex PCR; TCRdb has only the in-frame clones, and not every one. Here the sample spans over 80,000 clones, around nine tenths being singletons. Material for sequencing was peripheral blood. Every receptor here comes from a man aged 55 to 70 with acute or convalescent COVID-19. Each CDR3 is given with its conserved first and last residue. Each record gives: V gene, CDR3 length, clone size, D gene, J gene, CDR3 protein, CDR3 DNA. The D gene is left open where the match is weak. Expanded clones get a size class; other rows say once, few or many, or leave the size out.

V gene: TRBV7-2; CDR3 length: 15; clone size: few; D gene: -; J gene: TRBJ2-1; CDR3 protein: CASSLARTGSNEQFF; CDR3 DNA: TGTGCCAGCAGCTTAGCGCGTACAGGCTCCAATGAGCAGTTCTTC
V gene: TRBV27; CDR3 length: 16; clone size: -; D gene: TRBD2; J gene: TRBJ2-1; CDR3 protein: CASSILAASSYNEQFF; CDR3 DNA: TGTGCCAGCAGTATACTAGCGGCGAGCTCCTACAATGAGCAGTTCTTC
V gene: TRBV5-4; CDR3 length: 15; clone size: -; D gene: TRBD1; J gene: TRBJ1-1; CDR3 protein: CASSYRTGRDTEAFF; CDR3 DNA: TGTGCCAGCAGCTATAGGACAGGGCGAGACACTGAAGCTTTCTTT
V gene: TRBV25-1; CDR3 length: 14; clone size: -; D gene: -; J gene: TRBJ2-5; CDR3 protein: CASSEYGTTETQYF; CDR3 DNA: TGTGCCAGCAGTGAATACGGGACAACGGAGACCCAGTACTTC
V gene: TRBV30; CDR3 length: 13; clone size: -; D gene: -; J gene: TRBJ2-7; CDR3 protein: CAWSRGNQDEQYF; CDR3 DNA: TGTGCCTGGAGTCGGGGGAATCAGGACGAGCAGTACTTC
V gene: TRBV2; CDR3 length: 15; clone size: once; D gene: -; J gene: TRBJ2-1; CDR3 protein: CASSEDISREIEQFF; CDR3 DNA: TGTGCCAGCAGTGAAGATATTAGCAGGGAAATTGAGCAGTTCTTC
V gene: TRBV27; CDR3 length: 17; clone size: -; D gene: TRBD2; J gene: TRBJ2-2; CDR3 protein: CASSLIGTSILFGELFF; CDR3 DNA: TGTGCCAGCAGTCTCATAGGGACTAGTATCTTATTCGGGGAGCTGTTTTTT
V gene: TRBV7-8; CDR3 length: 14; clone size: -; D gene: TRBD2; J gene: TRBJ2-3; CDR3 protein: CASSLGGPWDTQYF; CDR3 DNA: TGTGCCAGCAGCCTGGGAGGGCCCTGGGATACGCAGTATTTT
V gene: TRBV19; CDR3 length: 14; clone size: -; D gene: TRBD2; J gene: TRBJ2-2; CDR3 protein: CASGSGRATGELFF; CDR3 DNA: TGTGCCTCGGGTAGCGGGAGGGCCACCGGGGAGCTGTTTTTT
V gene: TRBV4-1; CDR3 length: 16; clone size: -; D gene: TRBD1; J gene: TRBJ1-5; CDR3 protein: CASSRSDRRDNQPQHF; CDR3 DNA: TGCGCCAGCAGCCGTTCGGACAGGAGGGACAATCAGCCCCAGCATTTT
V gene: TRBV14; CDR3 length: 15; clone size: -; D gene: TRBD1; J gene: TRBJ2-5; CDR3 protein: CASRQTGGNQETQYF; CDR3 DNA: TGTGCCAGCAGACAGACAGGGGGTAATCAGGAGACCCAGTACTTC
V gene: TRBV6-2/TRBV6-3; CDR3 length: 15; clone size: -; D gene: TRBD1; J gene: TRBJ2-5; CDR3 protein: CASSYPTGYSETQYF; CDR3 DNA: TGTGCCAGCAGTTACCCGACAGGGTATAGCGAGACCCAGTACTTC
V gene: TRBV24-1; CDR3 length: 18; clone size: -; D gene: -; J gene: TRBJ2-1; CDR3 protein: CATSGKSGSPSSYNEQFF; CDR3 DNA: TGTGCCACCAGTGGGAAGTCCGGGAGCCCTAGCTCCTACAATGAGCAGTTCTTC
V gene: TRBV5-1; CDR3 length: 16; clone size: -; D gene: -; J gene: TRBJ2-3; CDR3 protein: CASRKRTLGAADTQYF; CDR3 DNA: TGCGCCAGCAGAAAGCGGACCCTGGGGGCAGCAGATACGCAGTATTTT
V gene: TRBV10-3; CDR3 length: 13; clone size: -; D gene: -; J gene: TRBJ1-1; CDR3 protein: CAISLNQGIGAFF; CDR3 DNA: TGTGCCATCAGCTTAAATCAGGGTATTGGAGCTTTCTTT